The sequence of this TCR beta chain was determined in a study of cytomegalovirus exposure and HLA in healthy donors. Whole-study context: Prior work identified around 120 million unique TCR beta sequences in about 179 million T cells.

The PCR ran on 60 Vbeta and 13 Jbeta primers. The data were produced by immunoSEQ multiplex PCR, yet TCRdb's version contains in-frame clones alone and is incomplete. The sample shows about 130,000 clones, under 85% of them seen only once. In regard to this clone: The target antigen is unknown.

The germline gives CDR1 MDHEN, CDR2 SYDVKM. V lost 7 bases and J lost 10; bases outside the gene matches: 12. The CDR3 runs to 15 residues. Findings and caveats of the study: Later analysis found that TCR beta chains associated with HLA were more clonally expanded than other, equally common chains.

This chain connects TRBV28 to TRBJ1-6; 8 bases agree with TRBD1. The clonotype originates from a woman in her forties or fifties in good health and CMV-seropositive. Sequencing was carried out using PBMCs. The CDR3: CASTSEGQGHSPLHF. CDR3 bases: TGTGCCAGCACCTCAGAAGGACAGGGTCACTCACCCCTCCACTTT. The entire variable domain, with the rest obtained from reference TRBV28 and TRBJ1-6, is as follows: DVKVTQSSRYLVKRTGEKVFLECVQDMDHENMFWYRQDPGLGLRLIYFSYDVKMKEKGDIPEGYSVSREKKERFSLILESASTNQTSMYLCASTSEGQGHSPLHFGNGTRLTVT.